This entry lists 28 T cell receptor beta chains sequenced from one sample in a study of blood T cell repertoires in COVID-19. TCRdb's table, derived via immunoSEQ multiplex PCR, lists solely in-frame clones and lacks some. The sample has fewer than 60,000 clones; around four fifths are singletons. Sequencing was done on a sample of peripheral blood. Every receptor here comes from a woman older than 75 with acute or convalescent COVID-19.

This chain uses TRBV6-5 with TRBJ2-1; 9 bases align to TRBD1. Germline trimming cut 6 bases from V and 7 bases from J; bases unmatched to any gene: 10. This CDR3 has 15 amino acids. Germline values: CDR1 MNHEY, CDR2 SVGAGI. The CDR3 region is CASSLRQGTGNEQFF. In DNA form, the CDR3 reads TGTGCCAGCAGCCTGAGACAGGGGACAGGGAATGAGCAGTTCTTC.

The sample holds a few counts of this clone. This sequence joins TRBV10-3 and TRBJ2-5; perhaps TRBD1 as D (6 bases). V lost 7 bases and J 4 bases, leaving 10 bases between the germline ends. In germline, CDR1 is ENHRY, CDR2 SYGVKD. The CDR3 spans 12 residues. DNA of the CDR3: TGTGCCATCAAGGGGGAAAGAGAGACCCAGTACTTC. This codes for CAIKGERETQYF.

This chain links TRBV30 with TRBJ2-1; D unresolved. V was clipped by 2 bases and J by 4 bases, with 6 bases between them. The CDR3 loop spans 12 amino acids. In germline, CDR1 is GTSNPN, CDR2 SVGIG (reference sequence). The CDR3 protein is CAWSPQYNEQFF. The CDR3 nucleotides are TGTGCCTGGAGTCCCCAGTACAATGAGCAGTTCTTC.

The chain combines TRBV6-1 with TRBJ1-2; possibly TRBD1 for D (6 bases). In germline, CDR1 is MNHNS, CDR2 SASEGT. Trimming stripped 6 bases from V and 4 bases from J, with 21 bases between. The CDR3 has 16 amino acids. CDR3 amino acids: CASSENLPGQFYGYTF. The CDR3 DNA sequence: TGTGCCAGCAGCGAAAATTTACCGGGACAATTCTATGGCTACACCTTC.

V is TRBV2 and J is TRBJ1-5; 7 bases fit TRBD1. V lost 7 bases and J lost 7; bases outside the gene matches: 10. CDR3 length equals 14 residues. Germline CDR1 SNHLY, CDR2 FYNNEI. CDR3 protein: CASNLQGPRQPQHF. The CDR3, as DNA: TGTGCCAGCAATTTACAGGGGCCGCGGCAGCCCCAGCATTTT.

This clone has just a few counts. V and J are TRBV18 and TRBJ1-1, with D possibly matching TRBD1 (6 bases). Looked up from germline, CDR1 is KGHSH and CDR2 is LQKENI. V lost 2 bases to trimming and J lost 0 bases, with 13 bases between them. The CDR3 totals 16 residues. The CDR3 reads CASSPIWDTMNTEAFF. CDR3 DNA sequence: TGTGCCAGCTCACCAATCTGGGACACTATGAACACTGAAGCTTTCTTT.

The chain recombines TRBV27 with TRBJ1-1, with 7 bases identical to TRBD1. Germline V lookup: CDR1 MNHEY, CDR2 SMNVEV (reference sequence). The ends lost 2 bases at V and 13 bases at J; junction bases unmatched: 10. CDR3 size: 13 residues. CDR3 sequence: CASSLRGTGVVFF. CDR3 sequence (DNA): TGTGCCAGCAGTTTACGGGGAACAGGGGTCGTTTTCTTT.

The chain joins TRBV3-1 (or the pseudogene TRBV3-2) to TRBJ1-3, with D unresolved. Germline lookup yields CDR1 LGHDT and CDR2 YNNKEL (reference sequence). The CDR3 covers 14 residues. V lost 4 bases, J lost 0 bases, and 7 bases lay in between. CDR3 sequence: CASSPMASGNTIYF. The CDR3 DNA follows: TGTGCCAGCAGCCCGATGGCCTCTGGAAACACCATATATTTT.

J is TRBJ2-6 and V is TRBV5-4; D gene uncertain. Germline CDR1 is SGHNT and CDR2 is YYREEE (reference sequence). There are 14 residues in the CDR3. Trimming took 3 bases from V and 0 from J, leaving 4 bases between them. The CDR3 nucleotides are TGTGCCAGCAGCTCCAGCTCTGGGGCCAACGTCCTGACTTTC. Protein product: CASSSSSGANVLTF.

This clone was recorded only once. The V and J genes are TRBV6-5 and TRBJ2-1; 8 bases are shared with TRBD1. The CDR3 extends over 15 amino acids. Germline V gene sequence: CDR1 MNHEY, CDR2 SVGAGI. V was clipped by 7 bases and J by 9 bases; unmatched bases: 14. CDR3 DNA sequence: TGTGCCAGCACCCAACCGCAGGGGGCTTGGGGTGAGCAGTTCTTC. It specifies CASTQPQGAWGEQFF.

This chain links TRBV11-3 with TRBJ1-1, with no clear D. Germline V CDR1 and CDR2: SGHNT, YENEEA. The length of the CDR3 is 12 residues. V lost 2 bases, J lost 10 bases, and 11 bases lay in between. The CDR3: CASSLRGFGAFF. CDR3 DNA: TGTGCCAGCAGCTTAAGAGGATTCGGAGCTTTCTTT.

CDR3 protein: CASSLDGVYTEAFF. The CDR3 DNA reads as TGCGCCAGCAGCTTGGACGGAGTGTACACTGAAGCTTTCTTT. The rearrangement joins TRBV5-1 to TRBJ1-1, with no clear D. Trimming removed 0 bases from V and 3 bases from J, with 9 bases in between. The CDR3 consists of 14 residues. Germline loops: CDR1 SGHRS, CDR2 YFSETQ.

The rearrangement uses TRBV5-4 and TRBJ2-5; maybe TRBD1 (6 bases). The length of the CDR3 is 15 residues. Between the trimmed V and J ends, which lost 1 base and 3 bases, there was a span of 13 bases. Looked up from germline, CDR1 is SGHNT and CDR2 is YYREEE (reference sequence). The CDR3 DNA reads as TGTGCCAGCAGCTTGCGGGCTGCAGGGGAAGAGACCCAGTACTTC. Translated: CASSLRAAGEETQYF.

The chain uses TRBV3-1 (or the pseudogene TRBV3-2) and TRBJ1-4; 9 bases map to TRBD1. This CDR3 contains 17 residues. Germline values: CDR1 LGHDT, CDR2 YNNKEL (reference sequence). Trimming removed 2 bases from V and 7 bases from J; junction bases left unmatched: 11. As DNA, the CDR3 is TGTGCCAGCAGCCAATATGCGTCAGGACAGGGGACTGAAAAACTGTTTTTT. Its protein product is CASSQYASGQGTEKLFF.

This clone was seen a handful of times. The rearrangement links TRBV6-2 or TRBV6-3 to TRBJ2-7; D gene ambiguous. The ends were cut back, 0 bases at V and 2 bases at J, with 14 bases in the middle. Germline V gene data show CDR1 as MNHEY and CDR2 as SVGEGT. The CDR3 contains 16 residues. The CDR3 DNA is TGTGCCAGCAGTTACTCCGACACCTCACCAGCCTACGAGCAGTACTTC. Translating it yields CASSYSDTSPAYEQYF.

V gene TRBV6-1 combines with J gene TRBJ1-6; 8 nucleotides line up with TRBD1. The CDR3 has 15 residues. With 2 bases clipped from V and 6 bases from J, the junction kept 3 bases outside the gene matches. Germline CDR1 and CDR2: MNHNS and SASEGT. The chain's CDR3 is CASSEPDRGNSPLHF. The CDR3 DNA reads as TGTGCCAGCAGTGAACCTGACAGGGGTAATTCACCCCTCCACTTT.

This clone was recorded a few times. The chain couples TRBV2 to TRBJ2-5; D gene ambiguous. V lost 11 bases, J lost 7 bases, and 17 bases lay in between. Germline V CDR1 and CDR2: SNHLY, FYNNEI. The CDR3 loop spans 12 amino acids. The CDR3 nucleotides read TGTGCCGGTAATGACCGGGTTGGGACCCAGTACTTC. The encoded protein is CAGNDRVGTQYF.

The rearrangement joins TRBV6-6 to TRBJ1-2; the D gene is possibly TRBD1 (5 bases). V lost 7 bases and J lost 4, with 13 bases in between. Germline V gene sequence: CDR1 MNHNY, CDR2 SVGAGI (reference sequence). This CDR3 is built from 13 residues. Written as DNA, the CDR3 is TGTGCCAGCACTATGGACAAGATCTATGGCTACACCTTC. Translating gives CASTMDKIYGYTF.

V gene TRBV7-2 combines with J gene TRBJ2-7; D might be TRBD1 (5 bases). This CDR3 has 13 amino acids. Trimming pared 5 bases from V and 6 bases from J, leaving 14 bases between. Germline values: CDR1 SGHTA, CDR2 FQGNSA. The chain's CDR3 is CASSQRQRSEQYF. The DNA of the CDR3 is TGTGCCAGCAGCCAAAGACAGCGTAGCGAGCAGTACTTC.

This clone was detected only a few times. The CDR3 bases are TGTGCCAGCAGCAACCGGGACAGATCGCATAACACTGAAGCTTTCTTT. It is translated as CASSNRDRSHNTEAFF. V is TRBV21-1 and J is TRBJ1-1; TRBD1 is taken as the D call from the table, unchecked against the DNA. TRBV21-1 is reported as a pseudogene. The CDR3 has 16 amino acids.

The chain recombines TRBV18 with TRBJ2-3; a possible D gene is TRBD1 (5 bases). Germline V gives CDR1 KGHSH, CDR2 LQKENI. The V and J ends lost 3 bases and 1 base respectively, with 11 bases between them. This CDR3 comprises 15 residues. The CDR3 here is CASSPGQPGTDTQYF. The CDR3 DNA reads TGTGCCAGCTCACCGGGGCAACCCGGCACAGATACGCAGTATTTT.

The sample holds one count of this clone. The V call is TRBV5-1, the J call TRBJ2-7, with 7 positions matching TRBD1. The CDR3 spans 14 residues. CDR1 and CDR2 (germline): SGHRS, YFSETQ. With 2 bases clipped from V and 2 bases from J, the junction kept 4 bases outside the gene matches. The CDR3 loop is CASSFSGTAYEQYF. The CDR3 DNA reads TGCGCCAGCAGCTTCTCCGGGACAGCCTACGAGCAGTACTTC.

V and J are TRBV19 and TRBJ1-1; no definite D call. The germline gives CDR1 LNHDA, CDR2 SQIVND (reference sequence). The CDR3 loop spans 11 amino acids. Trimming removed 5 bases from V and 5 bases from J, with 6 bases in between. The CDR3: CASSRVTEAFF. The CDR3 bases are TGTGCCAGTAGTCGGGTTACTGAAGCTTTCTTT. The variable domain in full, with the rest retrieved from reference TRBV19 and TRBJ1-1, is DGGITQSPKYLFRKEGQNVTLSCEQNLNHDAMYWYRQDPGQGLRLIYYSQIVNDFQKGDIAEGYSVSREKKESFPLTVTSAQKNPTAFYLCASSRVTEAFFGQGTRLTVV.

This chain uses TRBV6-2 or TRBV6-3 with TRBJ1-2, with D possibly TRBD1 on 6 matching bases. CDR3 length equals 14 residues. CDR1 is MNHEY, CDR2 SVGEGT, per germline. V lost 5 bases and J lost 2, with 12 bases in between. The CDR3 loop is CASSRDTGNYGYTF. Written as DNA, the CDR3 is TGTGCCAGCAGTCGGGATACAGGGAACTATGGCTACACCTTC.

The table lists this clone with a count of one. This chain links TRBV18 with TRBJ1-2; tentatively, D is TRBD1 (6 bases). The V gene lost 3 bases and the J gene lost 5 bases, with 13 bases spanning the gap. Germline V gene sequence: CDR1 KGHSH, CDR2 LQKENI. The CDR3 runs to 14 residues. The CDR3 loop reads CASSPGGRIYGYTF. The CDR3 DNA reads as TGTGCCAGCTCACCGGGGGGGCGCATTTATGGCTACACCTTC.

The rearrangement links TRBV29-1 to TRBJ1-2, with TRBD1 as a possible D gene (5 bases). The CDR3 is made up of 13 amino acids. The germline CDR1 and CDR2 sequences are SQVTM and ANQGSEA. V shed 3 bases and J shed 9 bases, with 17 bases lying between them. CDR3 nucleotides: TGCAGCGTTGAGAGGCAGGGTAGGGGAAGCTACACCTTC. It specifies CSVERQGRGSYTF. Combining the CDR3 with reference TRBV29-1 and TRBJ1-2 gives the whole variable domain SAVISQKPSRDICQRGTSLTIQCQVDSQVTMMFWYRQQPGQSLTLIATANQGSEATYESGFVIDKFPISRPNLTFSTLTVSNMSPEDSSIYLCSVERQGRGSYTFGSGTRLTVV.

V gene TRBV7-8 combines with J gene TRBJ1-4; TRBD1 is a possible D gene (5 bases). There are 15 residues in the CDR3. Per germline, CDR1 SGHVS and CDR2 FQNEAQ. The ends were cut back, 3 bases at V and 5 bases at J, with 13 bases in the middle. CDR3 DNA: TGTGCCAGCAGCTTCCCCTTGGGGGGGAATGAAAAACTGTTTTTT. This codes for CASSFPLGGNEKLFF.

The CDR3 nucleotides read TGTGCCAGCAGCGTAGAGGAACAGGGCCAGCCCCAGCATTTT. This translates into CASSVEEQGQPQHF. The rearrangement uses TRBV9 and TRBJ1-5; tentatively, D is TRBD1 (6 bases). Germline CDR1 SGDLS, CDR2 YYNGEE. CDR3 length equals 14 residues. Deletions cut 0 bases from V and 7 bases from J, with 11 bases between.